A single sample gave rise to the 11 T cell receptor beta chains below, sequenced in a study of blood T cell repertoires in COVID-19 (dated by TCRdb to the early 2020s). The library relied on the immunoSEQ multiplex PCR assay. As stored in TCRdb, this immuneACCESS dataset retains in-frame rearrangements with V and J assigned. A fraction of the clones does not appear; measured against another copy, unresolved V genes explain less than half of the discrepancy, and the remainder lacks a known reason. For this sample the table gives approximately 180,000 clones, of which 89% were detected only once. Roughly 2.4% of the sample belongs to the ten largest clones. Material for sequencing was PBMCs or T cells enriched from blood (not recorded which). The receptors shown here come from a middle-aged woman with acute COVID-19.

The J gene is TRBJ1-2, the V gene TRBV3-1 (or the pseudogene TRBV3-2), with a possible D match to TRBD1 (6 bases). Germline CDR1 is LGHDT and CDR2 is YNNKEL (reference sequence). The CDR3 totals 15 residues. The germline V and J ends were trimmed by 4 bases and 8 bases, with 20 bases remaining between them. CDR3 bases: TGTGCCAGCAGCCGAGGGGGAACAGGTTCCTCGGGCTACACCTTC. Amino acid sequence: CASSRGGTGSSGYTF.

The chain couples TRBV27 to TRBJ1-2, with TRBD1 matching 8 bases. The germline V gene has CDR1 MNHEY and CDR2 SMNVEV (reference sequence). The CDR3 is 14 amino acids. With V trimmed by 8 bases and J by 6 bases, 11 bases remained unmatched. The CDR3 sequence is CASRTSTGEHGYTF. The CDR3 nucleotides read TGTGCCAGCCGTACCTCGACAGGGGAACATGGCTACACCTTC.

The chain employs TRBV27 and TRBJ2-3; 11 bases match TRBD2. Germline V gene lookup returns CDR1 MNHEY and CDR2 SMNVEV (reference sequence). The CDR3 length is 14 residues. The J segment lost 3 bases and the V segment lost 6 bases, leaving 2 bases of the junction unmatched. The CDR3 region has the DNA TGTGCCAGCAGCCGACTAGCGGGGACAGATACGCAGTATTTT. This gives the protein CASSRLAGTDTQYF.

Of note for this clone: Other DNA sequences within the sample encode an identical CDR3. The V and J genes are TRBV12-3 or TRBV12-4 and TRBJ1-4, with 7 bases matching TRBD1. Germline trimming cut 6 bases from V and 8 bases from J; bases unmatched to any gene: 3. This CDR3 has 12 amino acids. The CDR3 region has the DNA TGTGCCAGCAGGCCAGGGGGAGAAAAACTGTTTTTT. Translated, it gives CASRPGGEKLFF.

This chain joins TRBV5-4 and TRBJ2-3; TRBD1 aligns across 7 bases. The CDR3 covers 15 residues. J gave up 2 bases and V 2 bases, and 5 bases lay outside the gene matches. The V gene's germline CDR1 is SGHNT and CDR2 YYREEE (reference sequence). The CDR3, as DNA: TGTGCCAGCAGCTTACCGGGACAGACCACAGATACGCAGTATTTT. Encoded protein: CASSLPGQTTDTQYF.

The chain combines TRBV11-3 with TRBJ2-5; 13 nucleotides match TRBD2. Germline CDR1 SGHNT, CDR2 YENEEA. V shed 2 bases, J shed 7 bases, and the junction held 7 bases outside the gene matches. CDR3 size: 16 residues. CDR3: CASSLRLAGGPGTQYF. The DNA of the CDR3 is TGTGCCAGCAGCTTACGACTAGCGGGAGGACCGGGGACCCAGTACTTC.

The V and J genes are TRBV28 and TRBJ1-2; 8 bases align to TRBD1. V shed 5 bases, J shed 4 bases, and the junction held 6 bases outside the gene matches. The CDR3 contains 14 residues. Germline assignment: CDR1 MDHEN and CDR2 SYDVKM. CDR3 sequence (DNA): TGTGCCAGCAGTCCTCCCGGGACAGGCTATGGCTACACCTTC. Residues: CASSPPGTGYGYTF.

This clone has just a few counts. This rearrangement joins TRBV7-9 to TRBJ1-4; tentatively, D is TRBD1 (5 bases). The CDR3 is 14 amino acids. Germline V gives CDR1 SEHNR, CDR2 FQNEAQ (reference sequence). Trimming left V 1 base short and J 7 bases short, with 10 bases between. The CDR3 DNA follows: TGTGCCAGCAGCTTAGGTCAGGGTGGTGAAAAACTGTTTTTT. This encodes CASSLGQGGEKLFF.

V and J are TRBV3-1 (or the pseudogene TRBV3-2) and TRBJ1-5; D might be TRBD1 (5 bases). This CDR3 has 14 amino acids. Trimming left V 4 bases short and J 6 bases short, with 13 bases between. Germline CDR1 is LGHDT and CDR2 is YNNKEL (reference sequence). Here the CDR3 DNA reads TGTGCCAGCAGCCTAGGGACTTGGAGTCAGCCCCAGCATTTT. Residues: CASSLGTWSQPQHF.

The rearrangement joins TRBV9 to TRBJ1-5; 7 bases fit TRBD1. Germline V gene sequence: CDR1 SGDLS, CDR2 YYNGEE. J lost 4 bases, V lost 3 bases, and 1 base had no gene match. The CDR3 runs 13 residues. The CDR3 DNA reads TGTGCCAGCAGCGGACAGGGAAATCAGCCCCAGCATTTT. This sequence encodes CASSGQGNQPQHF.

The chain carries TRBV28 and TRBJ2-5; 8 bases match TRBD1. Germline trimming cut 6 bases from V and 1 base from J; bases unmatched to any gene: 13. The CDR3 is 17 amino acids. Germline V CDR1 and CDR2: MDHEN, SYDVKM. CDR3 region: CASSLRRVTGGQETQYF. DNA for the CDR3: TGTGCCAGCAGCCTTCGAAGGGTAACAGGGGGCCAAGAGACCCAGTACTTC.